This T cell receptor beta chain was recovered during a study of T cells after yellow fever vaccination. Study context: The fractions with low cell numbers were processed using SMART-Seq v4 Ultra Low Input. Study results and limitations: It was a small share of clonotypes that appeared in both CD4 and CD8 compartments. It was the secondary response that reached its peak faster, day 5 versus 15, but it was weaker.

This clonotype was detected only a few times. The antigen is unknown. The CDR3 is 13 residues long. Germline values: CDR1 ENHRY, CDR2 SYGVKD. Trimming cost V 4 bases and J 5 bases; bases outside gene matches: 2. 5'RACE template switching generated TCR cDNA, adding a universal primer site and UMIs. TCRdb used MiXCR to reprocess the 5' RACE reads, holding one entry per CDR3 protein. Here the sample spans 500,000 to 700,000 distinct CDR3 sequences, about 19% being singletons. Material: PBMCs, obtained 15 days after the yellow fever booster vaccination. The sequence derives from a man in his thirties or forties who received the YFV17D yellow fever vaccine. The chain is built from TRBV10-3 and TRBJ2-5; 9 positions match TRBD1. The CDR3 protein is CAISGTGVETQYF. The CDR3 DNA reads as TGTGCCATCAGTGGGACAGGGGTGGAGACCCAGTACTTC.